The 4 T cell receptor beta chains below all came from one sample that was sequenced in a study of human T cells and chemical hapten exposure. Time point described: pre-sensitization, week 0. Documented treatment: therapeutic diphenylcyclopropenone sensitization with weekly scalp DPC. One entry per CDR3 protein, called by TCRdb with MiXCR from the RACE reads. This sample has about 68,000 distinct CDR3 sequences, with roughly 9.8% found just once. The input for sequencing was whole blood, taken in connection with sensitization to the hapten diphenylcyclopropenone (DPC). The source is a woman in her forties or fifties with alopecia areata. Some clones in this sample may be carry-over from other donors' samples.

This clonotype has ten or more counts. The gene calls are TRBV27 and TRBJ1-3; maybe TRBD1 (6 bases). The V gene's germline CDR1 is MNHEY and CDR2 SMNVEV (reference sequence). With 7 bases removed from V and 0 bases from J, the gap between germline ends came to 13 bases. The CDR3 is 15 amino acids. The chain's CDR3 is CASKRTGSSGNTIYF. Written as DNA, the CDR3 is TGTGCCAGCAAACGAACAGGGAGCTCTGGAAACACCATATATTTT.

This clonotype was seen a few times. The chain has TRBV20-1 and TRBJ2-1, with 9 bases lining up with TRBD2. CDR3 length: 14 residues. Per germline, CDR1 DFQATT and CDR2 SNEGSKA (reference sequence). The ends lost 5 bases at V and 5 bases at J; junction bases unmatched: 7. CDR3 coding DNA: TGCAGTGCTGCCGGGACTAGCCACGACAATGAGCAGTTCTTC. Protein: CSAAGTSHDNEQFF.

This clonotype was seen at least ten times. V usage is TRBV11-2 and J usage is TRBJ1-1; D may be TRBD1 (6 bases). Germline CDR1 reads SGHAT; CDR2 reads FQNNGV. V lost 7 bases and J 3 bases, leaving 18 bases between the germline ends. The CDR3 is made up of 15 amino acids. As DNA, the CDR3 is TGTGCCAGCATCGGTACAGGGCGGCGAGACACTGAAGCTTTCTTT. Residues: CASIGTGRRDTEAFF. Combining the CDR3 with reference TRBV11-2 and TRBJ1-1 gives the whole variable domain EAGVAQSPRYKIIEKRQSVAFWCNPISGHATLYWYQQILGQGPKLLIQFQNNGVVDDSQLPKDRFSAERLKGVDSTLKIQPAKLEDSAVYLCASIGTGRRDTEAFFGQGTRLTVV.

The V call is TRBV3-1, the J call TRBJ1-2; TRBD1 matches at 12 bases. The CDR3 is made up of 14 amino acids. The germline gives CDR1 LGHDT, CDR2 YNNKEL (reference sequence). The junction had 6 bases not matched to a gene; V was cut back by 5 bases and J by 8 bases. CDR3 nucleotides: TGTGCCAGCAGCGGGACAGGGGGCTCATTCGGCTACACCTTC. This sequence encodes CASSGTGGSFGYTF.